The 13 T cell receptor beta chains reported below all come from one sample, sequenced in a study of blood T cell repertoires in COVID-19. The method was immunoSEQ multiplex PCR; TCRdb's version includes in-frame clones alone and lacks a portion of them. In the table there are approximately 53,000 clones, around 87% of which are singletons. Input material: peripheral blood. Every receptor here comes from a woman over 75 with COVID-19, enrolled during active disease.

CDR3 nucleotides: TGTGCCACCAGCAGAGACAGGGGTCGACAGCCCCAGCATTTT. Translation gives CATSRDRGRQPQHF. The chain combines TRBV15 with TRBJ1-5; D possibly corresponds to TRBD1 (6 bases). CDR3 length: 14 amino acids. Deletions cut 0 bases from V and 7 bases from J, with 10 bases between. Germline V gene data show CDR1 as LNHNV and CDR2 as YYDKDF (reference sequence).

The chain uses TRBV9 and TRBJ2-1, with 7 bases matching TRBD2. Germline V gene data show CDR1 as SGDLS and CDR2 as YYNGEE. After removal of 3 bases from V and 12 bases from J, the junction contained 15 bases not matched to a gene. There are 15 residues in the CDR3. CDR3 DNA sequence: TGTGCCAGCAGCGGCGAGAGGGAGGGTGATAGACGGCAGTTCTTC. Its protein product is CASSGEREGDRRQFF. The complete variable domain, with remaining parts taken from reference TRBV9 and TRBJ2-1, reads DSGVTQTPKHLITATGQRVTLRCSPRSGDLSVYWYQQSLDQGLQFLIQYYNGEERAKGNILERFSAQQFPDLHSELNLSSLELGDSALYFCASSGEREGDRRQFFGPGTRLTVL.

The chain uses TRBV25-1 and TRBJ1-3; D is undetermined. The CDR3 is 16 residues long. The V gene's germline CDR1 is MGHDK and CDR2 SYGVNS. Trimming pared 6 bases from V and 0 bases from J, leaving 15 bases between. The CDR3 is CASRRDDTSSGNTIYF. CDR3 DNA sequence: TGTGCCAGCAGACGAGACGACACGAGCTCTGGAAACACCATATATTTT. The entire variable domain, with the rest obtained from reference TRBV25-1 and TRBJ1-3, is as follows: EADIYQTPRYLVIGTGKKITLECSQTMGHDKMYWYQQDPGMELHLIHYSYGVNSTEKGDLSSESTVSRIRTEHFPLTLESARPSHTSQYLCASRRDDTSSGNTIYFGEGSWLTVV.

The chain links TRBV11-2 to TRBJ2-7; D is unclear. Germline lookup yields CDR1 SGHAT and CDR2 FQNNGV. The CDR3 spans 12 residues. V lost 3 bases, J lost 2 bases, and 5 bases lay in between. In nucleotides, the CDR3 is TGTGCCAGCAGCTTTACAGCCTACGAGCAGTACTTC. It is translated as CASSFTAYEQYF.

This chain uses TRBV25-1 with TRBJ2-7; 8 bases agree with TRBD1. Germline CDR1 is MGHDK and CDR2 is SYGVNS. Trimming took 10 bases from V and 4 from J; bases not matched to a gene: 6. This CDR3 is 12 amino acids long. CDR3 residues: CATRTGLYEQYF. CDR3 sequence (DNA): TGTGCCACCCGGACAGGGTTATACGAGCAGTACTTC.

The rearrangement links TRBV3-1 (or the pseudogene TRBV3-2) to TRBJ2-1; D is uncertain. The V and J ends lost 3 bases and 7 bases respectively, with 16 bases between them. The CDR3 length is 15 residues. Germline CDR1 LGHDT, CDR2 YNNKEL (reference sequence). In DNA form, the CDR3 reads TGTGCCAGCAGCCAGACGGCTGGGCTCAGGAATGAGCAGTTCTTC. Residues: CASSQTAGLRNEQFF.

CDR3 DNA: TGTGCCAGCAGCCAAGGAGGGAGGGGTGGAGAGACCCAGTACTTC. Translation gives CASSQGGRGGETQYF. The rearrangement joins TRBV3-1 (or the pseudogene TRBV3-2) to TRBJ2-5; 7 positions match TRBD2. The germline V gene encodes CDR1 LGHDT and CDR2 YNNKEL (reference sequence). V gave up 1 base and J gave up 4 bases; unmatched junction bases: 6. The CDR3 contains 15 residues.

This clone was recorded only once. The CDR3 reads CASSSRTGQETQYF. For the CDR3, the DNA is TGTGCCAGCAGCTCCCGGACGGGACAAGAGACCCAGTACTTC. The chain uses TRBV7-9 and TRBJ2-5, with TRBD2 as a possible D gene (5 bases). V was shortened by 4 bases and J by 2 bases, with 11 bases between the two germline ends. CDR1 is SEHNR, CDR2 FQNEAQ, per germline (reference sequence). This CDR3 comprises 14 residues.

The chain has TRBV7-2 and TRBJ1-2, with 10 nucleotides matching TRBD1. J lost 4 bases, V lost 6 bases, and 5 bases had no gene match. The germline V gene encodes CDR1 SGHTA and CDR2 FQGNSA. The CDR3 has 14 residues. For the CDR3, the DNA is TGTGCCAGCAGTAGGACAGGGGGTATCTATGGCTACACCTTC. As protein: CASSRTGGIYGYTF.

This chain uses TRBV7-2 with TRBJ1-2; a possible D gene is TRBD1 (6 bases). This CDR3 has 16 amino acids. Trimming removed 1 base from V and 4 bases from J, with 16 bases in between. The germline gives CDR1 SGHTA, CDR2 FQGNSA. This CDR3 reads CASSLGRGGFSYGYTF. In nucleotides, the CDR3 is TGTGCCAGCAGCTTAGGGAGGGGGGGCTTTAGCTATGGCTACACCTTC.

The chain combines TRBV3-1 (or the pseudogene TRBV3-2) with TRBJ1-2, with D unclear. V gave up 0 bases and J gave up 4 bases, with 9 bases separating them. The CDR3 is 14 amino acids. CDR1 LGHDT and CDR2 YNNKEL come from the germline V gene (reference sequence). This chain's CDR3 is CASSQDQTVYGYTF. The DNA for the CDR3 is TGTGCCAGCAGCCAAGATCAAACTGTCTATGGCTACACCTTC.

This clone was observed a single time. J is TRBJ2-3 and V is TRBV24-1, with TRBD2 matching 8 bases. J gave up 2 bases and V 3 bases, and 6 bases lay outside the gene matches. The CDR3 is made up of 16 amino acids. CDR1 and CDR2 from the germline V gene are KGHDR and SFDVKD. The CDR3 loop is CATSDPSGGPTDTQYF. The CDR3 DNA sequence: TGTGCCACCAGTGATCCCAGCGGGGGCCCCACAGATACGCAGTATTTT.

This chain links TRBV7-6 with TRBJ2-1; tentatively, D is TRBD2 (5 bases). Germline V lookup: CDR1 SGHVS, CDR2 FNYEAQ. V was shortened by 1 base and J by 7 bases, with 14 bases between the two germline ends. The CDR3 extends over 15 amino acids. In DNA, the CDR3 is TGTGCCAGCAGCTTAGTAGCGCATCTAACGAATGAGCAGTTCTTC. Translating it yields CASSLVAHLTNEQFF.